Listed below are T cell receptor beta chains from one sample, sequenced in a study of CD8+CD57+ T cells in acquired aplastic anemia. Via MiXCR, TCRdb re-called the reads, giving one row per CDR3 protein. This table holds about 270,000 distinct CDR3 sequences, roughly three fifths found once. Input material: sorted CD4+, CD8+, or CD8+CD57+ T cells (not recorded which) from PBMCs. These TCRs come from a human donor with severe aplastic anemia or a healthy control (not recorded which). The CDR3 runs from the conserved cysteine through the conserved F or W. The D gene is left open where the match is weak. The listing skips clone size in some rows; elsewhere it reads once, few, many or a size class.

v_gene	abundance	j_gene	d_gene	CDR3nt	CDR3aa
TRBV5-4	NA	TRBJ2-3	TRBD2	TGTGCCAGCAGCTTTATCGCGGGGGGGCCTAGCACAGATACGCAGTATTTT	CASSFIAGGPSTDTQYF
TRBV20-1	NA	TRBJ2-5	TRBD2	TGCAGTGCTAGGGGGACTAGTGCCTTTGTGGAGACCCAGTACTTC	CSARGTSAFVETQYF
TRBV20-1	once	TRBJ2-7	NA	TGCAGTGCTAGAGATGGGCAGGGGTACGACGAGCAGTACTTC	CSARDGQGYDEQYF
TRBV2	NA	TRBJ2-3	TRBD1	TGTGCCAGCAGTCTAGACAGGGGTCACACAGATACGCAGTATTTT	CASSLDRGHTDTQYF
TRBV7-8	NA	TRBJ2-2	NA	TGTGCCAGCAGCTTAATCAGCCTGAACACCGGGGAGCTGTTTTTT	CASSLISLNTGELFF
TRBV12-5	many	TRBJ1-3	TRBD1	TGTGCTAGTGGTTTGGAGAGAAACAGGGGTGACACCATATATTTT	CASGLERNRGDTIYF
TRBV9	few	TRBJ1-2	NA	TGTGCCAGCAGCGTAGGTCATTATAACTATGGCTACACCTTC	CASSVGHYNYGYTF
TRBV7-2	NA	TRBJ2-5	NA	TGTGCCAGCAGCTCCTTACCGGGGGAGACCCAGTACTTC	CASSSLPGETQYF
TRBV19	few	TRBJ2-3	NA	TGTGCCAGTAGTCCCCACTCGGCGCGTAGCACAGATACGCAGTATTTT	CASSPHSARSTDTQYF
TRBV20-1	NA	TRBJ1-1	NA	TGCAGTGCTAGTCCGGAGGGGGAAACTGAAGCTTTCTTT	CSASPEGETEAFF
TRBV7-6	NA	TRBJ1-2	TRBD1	TGTGCCAGCAGCCTGGACAGGGGGCAGGGCTACACCTTC	CASSLDRGQGYTF
TRBV5-8	many	TRBJ2-7	NA	TGTGCCAGCAGCTTGGGTGACAGCCGTAACTACGAGCAGTACTTC	CASSLGDSRNYEQYF
TRBV19	NA	TRBJ1-1	NA	TGTGCCAGTAGTCTTCTCGCAGCGAACACTGAAGCTTTCTTT	CASSLLAANTEAFF
TRBV19	few	TRBJ2-7	TRBD1	TGTGCTAGAGATCCGGCAGGGGGCACCGACGAGCAGTACTTC	CARDPAGGTDEQYF
TRBV29-1	NA	TRBJ1-6	TRBD1	TGCAGCGTTCAGTGGACAGGGAATTCACCCCTCCACTTT	CSVQWTGNSPLHF
TRBV15	NA	TRBJ1-5	TRBD1	TGTGCCACCAGCAGACAGGGGGCCCATCAGCCCCAGCATTTT	CATSRQGAHQPQHF
TRBV7-6	NA	TRBJ2-1	TRBD2	TGTGCCAGCAGACCCGGGACTAGCGGGGGAGACGGCAATGAGTGGCAGTTCTTC	CASRPGTSGGDGNEWQFF
TRBV9	NA	TRBJ1-6	NA	TGTGCCAGCAGCGTCGGAATTCATTCACCCCTCCACTTT	CASSVGIHSPLHF
TRBV25-1	NA	TRBJ2-1	TRBD2	TGTGCCAGCAGTGACCCTCGGGGAAGGGGACTAGCGGGAAAGAATGAGCAGTTCTTC	CASSDPRGRGLAGKNEQFF